The source of this TCR beta chain is a study of spatial heterogeneity in lung cancer. As for the study in general: The donor group consisted of 55 to 85 patients who had untreated, early-stage non-small cell lung cancer. PBMC collected at follow-up were sequenced when available, a median of around 2 years after resection.

Study-level points and caveats: Expanded tumor TCRs that were ubiquitous appeared in blood more at resection than follow-up.

In TCRdb, the 5' RACE reads were re-called with MiXCR into one record per CDR3 protein. This repertoire shows roughly 32,000 distinct CDR3 sequences, about 9.4% found once; its top ten account for approximately 30%. Stated time point: blood at routine non-recurrence follow-up after resection. The study sequenced unsorted whole RNA from tumor, nontumor lung or frozen PBMC. A word on this clonotype: No antigen is known for it.

CDR3 length: 12 residues. Germline-derived CDR1 and CDR2 are LGHDT and YNNKEL (reference sequence). Trimming left V 3 bases short and J 7 bases short, with 7 bases between. The material sequenced was PBMCs, taken at follow-up. This TCR was sampled from a female donor with early-stage non-small cell lung cancer. The chain carries TRBV3-1 and TRBJ2-1; D possibly corresponds to TRBD1 (6 bases). This chain's CDR3 is CASSHRGNEQFF. In nucleotides, the CDR3 is TGTGCCAGCAGCCACAGGGGAAATGAGCAGTTCTTC.